The rows below give T cell receptor beta chains drawn from one sample of a study of cytomegalovirus exposure and HLA in healthy donors. The assay was immunoSEQ multiplex PCR, and TCRdb's table has in-frame clones only and misses some. The sample comprises fewer than 200,000 clones, 70% to 90% of which are singletons, and about 2% rests with the top ten. Specimen: PBMCs. Receptors were obtained from a woman aged 30 to 39 in good health and CMV-seronegative. The CDR3 runs from the conserved cysteine through the conserved F or W. D genes are given only for firm matches. Part of the rows lack a size; the others show once, few, many or a class for expanded clones.

TRBD1,TRBV5-4,NA,TRBJ1-2,TGTGCCAGTAGCTACCCGGGACAGAACTATGGCTACACCTTC,CASSYPGQNYGYTF
TRBD2,TRBV4-1,few,TRBJ2-1,TGCGCCAGCAGCCAAGGGTCTCGCCTAGCGGGTAAGGATGAGCAGTTCTTC,CASSQGSRLAGKDEQFF
TRBD2,TRBV10-3,once,TRBJ2-3,TGTGCCATCAGTGAGTTACCCTCCGGGACTAGCATAGCGCAGTATTTT,CAISELPSGTSIAQYF
NA,TRBV6-5,NA,TRBJ2-7,TGTGCCAGCAGTTACTCAGAGAGCCCCCCCTACGAGCAGTACTTC,CASSYSESPPYEQYF
TRBD1,TRBV13,few,TRBJ1-2,TGTGCCAGCAGCCTTGCAGGGGGCATGGGAGGCTACACCTTC,CASSLAGGMGGYTF
NA,TRBV9,NA,TRBJ2-1,TGTGCCAGCAGCGTAGCAAGGGGTGTCGACAATGAGCAGTTCTTC,CASSVARGVDNEQFF
TRBD2,TRBV19,NA,TRBJ2-5,TGTGCCAGTAGTATAGAACAACTAGCGGGGGGCCCAGTTAGGGAGACCCAGTACTTC,CASSIEQLAGGPVRETQYF
TRBD2,TRBV9,NA,TRBJ2-7,TGTGCCAGCAGCGTGACCGGGACTAGCGGGAGCTACGAGCAGTACTTC,CASSVTGTSGSYEQYF
NA,TRBV27,NA,TRBJ2-3,TGTGCCAGCAGTTTATCCGGACAGTCAGATACGCAGTATTTT,CASSLSGQSDTQYF
TRBD1,TRBV12-5,NA,TRBJ2-7,TGTGCTAGTGGTTTATTGGGACAGCCATCCTATGAGCAGTACTTC,CASGLLGQPSYEQYF
NA,TRBV6-7,NA,TRBJ1-1,TGTGCCAGCAACCGGGGTACTGAAGCTTTCTTT,CASNRGTEAFF
TRBD1,TRBV5-1,NA,TRBJ2-3,TGCGCCAGCAGCGGCCGGACAGGGATCACAGATACGCAGTATTTT,CASSGRTGITDTQYF
TRBD1,TRBV18,few,TRBJ1-1,TGTGCCAGCTTAAGACAGGGGGAGAACACTGAAGCTTTCTTT,CASLRQGENTEAFF
TRBD2,TRBV7-2,once,TRBJ2-7,TGTGCCAGCAGCTTAGTTTCTAGCGGAATGGACGAGCAGTACTTC,CASSLVSSGMDEQYF